Shown below are 27 T cell receptor beta chains from a single sample sequenced in a study of human T cells and chemical hapten exposure. TCRdb re-derived calls from the RACE reads in MiXCR, one entry per CDR3 protein. This table holds roughly 70,000 distinct CDR3 sequences, 25% to 40% found once. Indicated time point: patch test 1, 2 weeks after DPC sensitization. As to treatment: therapeutic diphenylcyclopropenone sensitization with weekly scalp DPC. This specimen was whole blood, taken in connection with sensitization to the hapten diphenylcyclopropenone (DPC). These receptors all stem from a middle-aged man with alopecia areata. Some clones in this sample may be carry-over from other donors' samples.

This clonotype was recorded many times. V gene TRBV20-1 combines with J gene TRBJ1-5; 8 bases align to TRBD1. The junction had 10 bases not matched to a gene; V was cut back by 3 bases and J by 0 bases. CDR1 is DFQATT, CDR2 SNEGSKA, per germline (reference sequence). CDR3 length: 17 residues. The CDR3 reads CSASIKRTGISNQPQHF. The CDR3 coding sequence is TGCAGTGCTAGTATAAAAAGGACAGGGATTAGCAATCAGCCCCAGCATTTT.

This clonotype has a handful of counts. The genes are TRBV12-3 or TRBV12-4 and TRBJ2-4; TRBD1 might be the D (5 bases). This CDR3 has 11 amino acids. V lost 5 bases to trimming and J lost 8 bases, with 7 bases between them. The DNA of the CDR3 is TGTGCCAGCAGTCCCAGGGACATTCAGTACTTC. Translating it yields CASSPRDIQYF.

In the case of this clonotype: Its ends do not fully match the called genes, so a read error is possible. The J gene is TRBJ2-3, the V gene TRBV28, with D uncertain. This CDR3 is built from 12 residues. CDR1 and CDR2 (germline): MDHEN, SYDVKM. The CDR3 protein is CASTLPPDTQYF. As DNA, the CDR3 is TGTGCCAGCACCTTACCACCAGATACGCAGTATTTC.

The table lists this clonotype with a few counts. This chain uses TRBV2 with TRBJ1-1, with unresolved D. This CDR3 is built from 13 residues. Germline CDR1 SNHLY, CDR2 FYNNEI. V lost 6 bases and J lost 0, with 8 bases in between. As DNA, the CDR3 is TGTGCCAGCAGGGACGCCATGAACACTGAAGCTTTCTTT. The encoded protein is CASRDAMNTEAFF.

Points on this clonotype: An end of the junction differs from the germline gene, which may be a read error. V is TRBV12-3 or TRBV12-4 and J is TRBJ1-1, with 7 nucleotides matching TRBD1. The CDR3 is 15 amino acids. CDR3 DNA: TGTGCCAGCAGCTCCAGACAGGGAATAGGGACTGAAACTTTCTTT. The encoded protein is CASSSRQGIGTETFF.

The CDR3 sequence: CASSYNGREMHWSPLHF. The DNA for the CDR3 is TGTGCCAGCAGTTACAACGGCAGGGAAATGCATTGGTCACCCCTCCACTTT. The chain uses TRBV6-5 and TRBJ1-6; maybe TRBD1 (5 bases). V lost 2 bases to trimming and J lost 10 bases, with 21 bases between them. From germline, CDR1 is MNHEY and CDR2 SVGAGI. CDR3 length equals 17 residues.

This clonotype came up once. The CDR3 sequence is CASSLGADSYEQYF. The CDR3, as DNA: TGCGCCAGCAGCTTGGGGGCGGACTCCTACGAGCAGTACTTC. V usage is TRBV5-1 and J usage is TRBJ2-7; D gene uncertain. Looked up from germline, CDR1 is SGHRS and CDR2 is YFSETQ. Trimming cost V 0 bases and J 0 bases, with 7 bases left between them. The CDR3 length is 14 residues.

In its sample, this clonotype was seen a few times. The chain links TRBV30 to TRBJ1-6, with 8 bases fitting TRBD1. CDR1 is GTSNPN, CDR2 SVGIG, per germline (reference sequence). V dropped 2 bases and J dropped 8; count of bases not matched to a gene: 2. CDR3 length equals 13 residues. Here the CDR3 reads CAWSLQGDSPLHF. Written as DNA, the CDR3 is TGTGCCTGGAGTTTACAGGGGGATTCACCCCTCCACTTT. Filled out from reference TRBV30 and TRBJ1-6, the complete variable domain reads SQTIHQWPATLVQPVGSPLSLECTVEGTSNPNLYWYRQAAGRGLQLLFYSVGIGQISSEVPQNLSASRPQDRQFILSSKKLLLSDSGFYLCAWSLQGDSPLHFGNGTRLTVT.

This clonotype was found a few times. The rearrangement links TRBV19 to TRBJ2-4; 10 positions agree with TRBD1. The germline V gene encodes CDR1 LNHDA and CDR2 SQIVND (reference sequence). The CDR3 spans 15 residues. Germline trimming cut 5 bases from V and 6 bases from J; bases unmatched to any gene: 7. CDR3 amino acids: CASSPRQGAINIQYF. The DNA for the CDR3 is TGTGCCAGTAGTCCGCGACAGGGGGCGATAAACATTCAGTACTTC.

In its sample, this clonotype was seen once. The chain carries TRBV7-2 and TRBJ2-5, with D possibly called TRBD1 or TRBD2 (6 bases each). Germline CDR1 SGHTA, CDR2 FQGNSA. The length of the CDR3 is 15 residues. V lost 5 bases, J lost 7 bases, and 20 bases lay in between. The CDR3 loop reads CASSSRGPGVGTQYF. In DNA form, the CDR3 reads TGTGCCAGCAGCAGCCGGGGGCCGGGGGTCGGGACCCAGTACTTC.

V and J are TRBV20-1 and TRBJ1-1; D gene ambiguous. The CDR3 is 14 amino acids. Between the trimmed V and J ends, which lost 1 base and 0 bases, there was a span of 9 bases. Germline V gene lookup returns CDR1 DFQATT and CDR2 SNEGSKA (reference sequence). The CDR3 reads CSARVGRLNTEAFF. CDR3 nucleotide sequence: TGCAGTGCTAGAGTCGGACGCTTGAACACTGAAGCTTTCTTT.

The chain links TRBV6-2 or TRBV6-3 to TRBJ1-4; maybe TRBD1 (5 bases). Trimming took off 0 bases at V and 8 bases at J, with 22 bases between the two ends. Germline-derived CDR1 and CDR2 are MNHEY and SVGEGT. CDR3 length equals 18 residues. As DNA, the CDR3 is TGTGCCAGCAGTTACTCAAGGGGTCCGGAATTGGACACGGAAAAACTGTTTTTT. The encoded protein is CASSYSRGPELDTEKLFF.

The chain carries TRBV11-1 and TRBJ2-7; the match to TRBD1 covers 7 bases. The germline V gene encodes CDR1 SGHAT and CDR2 FQDESV (reference sequence). The CDR3 is made up of 13 amino acids. Germline trimming cut 3 bases from V and 5 bases from J; bases unmatched to any gene: 4. In nucleotides, the CDR3 is TGTGCCAGCAGCTTTACAGGGGACCACGAGCAGTACTTC. It yields the protein CASSFTGDHEQYF.

The rearrangement links TRBV10-3 to TRBJ2-7; possible D gene TRBD1, 5 bases. The V and J ends lost 3 bases and 4 bases respectively, with 13 bases between them. The CDR3 has 14 amino acids. Germline CDR1 ENHRY, CDR2 SYGVKD. DNA of the CDR3: TGTGCCATCAGTGAAGGGGCAGGAGCGTACGAGCAGTACTTC. It codes for CAISEGAGAYEQYF.

This clonotype appeared a few times. This chain connects TRBV7-2 to TRBJ2-7, with D uncertain. CDR1 and CDR2 (germline): SGHTA, FQGNSA. The CDR3 sequence is 13 residues long. With 1 base removed from V and 4 bases from J, the gap between germline ends came to 8 bases. The CDR3 region has the DNA TGTGCCAGCAGCTTAGGGTTTCCTTACGAGCAGTACTTC. It encodes CASSLGFPYEQYF. The whole variable domain, filled in from reference TRBV7-2 and TRBJ2-7, reads GAGVSQSPSNKVTEKGKDVELRCDPISGHTALYWYRQSLGQGLEFLIYFQGNSAPDKSGLPSDRFSAERTGGSVSTLTIQRTQQEDSAVYLCASSLGFPYEQYFGPGTRLTVT.

The rearrangement uses TRBV25-1 and TRBJ2-7, with a weak D call TRBD1 (6 bases). This CDR3 comprises 13 residues. Germline CDR1 MGHDK, CDR2 SYGVNS. Deletions cut 3 bases from V and 3 bases from J, with 9 bases between. The chain's CDR3 is CASSDRDNYEQYF. The CDR3 nucleotides are TGTGCCAGCAGTGACCGGGACAACTACGAGCAGTACTTC.

This sequence joins TRBV5-1 and TRBJ2-1, with TRBD1 identical over 7 bases. The V gene's germline CDR1 is SGHRS and CDR2 YFSETQ. CDR3 size: 15 residues. Trimming removed 4 bases from V and 4 bases from J; junction bases left unmatched: 8. CDR3 sequence (DNA): TGCGCCAGCAGCCCTGCCCAACAGGGGTACAATGAGCAGTTCTTC. Amino acids: CASSPAQQGYNEQFF.

This clonotype was detected only a few times. This rearrangement joins TRBV7-2 to TRBJ1-5, with D hard to call. This CDR3 is built from 14 residues. Looked up from germline, CDR1 is SGHTA and CDR2 is FQGNSA. Trimming took 2 bases from V and 4 from J, leaving 9 bases between them. The CDR3 nucleotides read TGTGCCAGCAGCTTATCACAGTTAAATCAGCCCCAGCATTTT. Protein sequence: CASSLSQLNQPQHF. Filled out from reference TRBV7-2 and TRBJ1-5, the complete variable domain reads GAGVSQSPSNKVTEKGKDVELRCDPISGHTALYWYRQSLGQGLEFLIYFQGNSAPDKSGLPSDRFSAERTGGSVSTLTIQRTQQEDSAVYLCASSLSQLNQPQHFGDGTRLSIL.

This clonotype was counted only a few times. The chain joins TRBV7-2 to TRBJ2-3, with D tentatively TRBD2 (5 bases). The germline V gene encodes CDR1 SGHTA and CDR2 FQGNSA. The germline V and J ends were trimmed by 5 bases and 2 bases, with 14 bases remaining between them. This CDR3 comprises 15 residues. The CDR3 region has the DNA TGTGCCAGCAGCAATTCTGGGAGTACCACAGATACGCAGTATTTT. Residues: CASSNSGSTTDTQYF.

J is TRBJ1-1 and V is TRBV28; TRBD1 is a possible D gene (5 bases). The CDR3 sequence is 14 residues long. The V gene's germline CDR1 is MDHEN and CDR2 SYDVKM. Trimming pared 6 bases from V and 3 bases from J, leaving 14 bases between. The CDR3 region has the DNA TGTGCCAGCAGGACATACCGGGGGTACACTGAAGCTTTCTTT. As protein: CASRTYRGYTEAFF.

The CDR3 nucleotides are TGCGCCAGCAGCTTGGTTGGGGGCATGAACACTGAAGCTTTCTTT. Its translation: CASSLVGGMNTEAFF. The chain uses TRBV5-1 and TRBJ1-1, with D maybe TRBD1 (6 bases). From germline, CDR1 is SGHRS and CDR2 YFSETQ. The V and J ends lost 0 bases and 0 bases respectively, with 9 bases between them. The CDR3 is 15 residues long. The full variable domain, its missing parts supplied by reference TRBV5-1 and TRBJ1-1, is KAGVTQTPRYLIKTRGQQVTLSCSPISGHRSVSWYQQTPGQGLQFLFEYFSETQRNKGNFPGRFSGRQFSNSRSEMNVSTLELGDSALYLCASSLVGGMNTEAFFGQGTRLTVV.

The genes are TRBV3-1 and TRBJ1-3; D unresolved. The V end lost 4 bases, the J end lost 0 bases, and 10 bases lay between the germline ends. Germline CDR1 and CDR2: LGHDT and YNNKEL (reference sequence). The CDR3 totals 15 residues. The CDR3 is CASSRGGHSGNTIYF. As DNA, the CDR3 is TGTGCCAGCAGCCGTGGCGGCCACTCTGGAAACACCATATATTTT. The full variable domain, rest sourced from reference TRBV3-1 and TRBJ1-3, is DTAVSQTPKYLVTQMGNDKSIKCEQNLGHDTMYWYKQDSKKFLKIMFSYNNKELIINETVPNRFSPKSPDKAHLNLHINSLELGDSAVYFCASSRGGHSGNTIYFGEGSWLTVV.

This clonotype came up a few times. The V call is TRBV9, the J call TRBJ1-1, with a tentative D call TRBD1 (5 bases). V was trimmed by 4 bases and J by 1 base, leaving 11 bases between them. The germline gives CDR1 SGDLS, CDR2 YYNGEE. The CDR3 loop spans 14 amino acids. The DNA for the CDR3 is TGTGCCAGCAGCCAGGGAACAGGGAACACTGAAGCTTTCTTT. Translating it yields CASSQGTGNTEAFF.

The CDR3 region has the DNA TGCAGTGCTAGAAACTCCGCCGGTACCTACGAGCAGTACTTC. Amino acid sequence: CSARNSAGTYEQYF. The chain combines TRBV20-1 with TRBJ2-7, with unresolved D. Trimming took off 2 bases at V and 2 bases at J, with 13 bases between the two ends. Germline V gene lookup returns CDR1 DFQATT and CDR2 SNEGSKA (reference sequence). CDR3 size: 14 residues.

This clonotype was recorded a few times. This chain uses TRBV12-3 or TRBV12-4 with TRBJ1-5; 7 bases agree with TRBD1. The CDR3 contains 16 residues. V lost 6 bases and J lost 2; bases outside the gene matches: 10. CDR3 amino acids: CASSPDGGQRNQPQHF. Written as DNA, the CDR3 is TGTGCCAGCAGCCCCGACGGGGGACAGCGCAATCAGCCCCAGCATTTT.

This clonotype was counted a few times. The chain combines TRBV11-1 with TRBJ2-1; TRBD2 aligns across 11 bases. V dropped 4 bases and J dropped 7; count of bases not matched to a gene: 6. CDR1 and CDR2 from the germline V gene are SGHAT and FQDESV (reference sequence). The CDR3 extends over 15 amino acids. The chain's CDR3 is CASSSLAGGRNEQFF. The CDR3 nucleotides read TGTGCCAGCAGCTCGTTAGCGGGAGGGCGGAATGAGCAGTTCTTC.

The sample holds a few counts of this clonotype. The chain recombines TRBV5-1 with TRBJ2-7, with TRBD1 matching over 10 bases. The germline V gene has CDR1 SGHRS and CDR2 YFSETQ. J lost 7 bases, V lost 4 bases, and 11 bases had no gene match. The CDR3 loop spans 15 amino acids. The chain's CDR3 is CASSPGTGVVGEQYF. CDR3 nucleotides: TGCGCCAGCAGCCCCGGGACAGGGGTCGTTGGAGAGCAGTACTTC.